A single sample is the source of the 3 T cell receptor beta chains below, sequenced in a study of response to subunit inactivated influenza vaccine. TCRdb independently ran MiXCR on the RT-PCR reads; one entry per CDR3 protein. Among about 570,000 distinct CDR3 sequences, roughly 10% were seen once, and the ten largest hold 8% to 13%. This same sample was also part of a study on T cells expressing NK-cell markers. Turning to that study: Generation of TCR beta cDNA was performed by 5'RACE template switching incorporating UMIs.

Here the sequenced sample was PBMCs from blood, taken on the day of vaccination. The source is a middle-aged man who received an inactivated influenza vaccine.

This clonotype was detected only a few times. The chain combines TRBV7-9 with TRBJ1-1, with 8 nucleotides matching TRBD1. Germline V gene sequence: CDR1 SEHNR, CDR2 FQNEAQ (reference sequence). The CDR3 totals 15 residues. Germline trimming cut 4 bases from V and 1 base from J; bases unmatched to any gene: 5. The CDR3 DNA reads TGTGCCAGCAGCTCGCAGGGGGCGGGGAACACTGAAGCTTTCTTT. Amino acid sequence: CASSSQGAGNTEAFF.

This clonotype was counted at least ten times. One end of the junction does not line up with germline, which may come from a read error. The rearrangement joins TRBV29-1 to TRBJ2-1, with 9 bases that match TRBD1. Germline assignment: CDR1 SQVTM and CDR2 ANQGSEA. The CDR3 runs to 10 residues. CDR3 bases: TGCAGCGTGGCCGGGACAGGGAGGGTCTTC. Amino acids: CSVAGTGRVF.

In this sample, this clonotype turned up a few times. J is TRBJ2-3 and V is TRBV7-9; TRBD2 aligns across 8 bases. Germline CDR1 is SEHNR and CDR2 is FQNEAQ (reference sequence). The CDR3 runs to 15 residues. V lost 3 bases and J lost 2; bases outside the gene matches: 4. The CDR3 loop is CASSFSGDPTDTQYF. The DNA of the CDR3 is TGTGCCAGCAGCTTTAGCGGGGACCCCACAGATACGCAGTATTTT.